The clone carrying this T cell receptor (beta chain) was seen a handful of times. Unmatched junction bases numbered 3, after V lost 0 bases and J lost 6 bases. This CDR3 comprises 15 residues. Germline values: CDR1 MGHRA, CDR2 YSYEKL. This entry is derived from a study of blood T cell repertoires in COVID-19. Study summary: The samples span acute and convalescent COVID-19 from the United States, Italy and Spain. From T cells, B-cell-depleted T cells, or PBMCs came the material, which was cDNA or gDNA.

In the authors' methods: Reference gene primer amplification gave nucleated cell count estimates. Profiled with immunoSEQ multiplex PCR; TCRdb holds only in-frame clones, not every one. The V and J calls and the clone size are those of that table, but D and trimming were determined from the DNA. The data contain about 37,000 clones, 88% of them singletons. This clonotype was sampled from a man aged 55 to 69 with active COVID-19. The V gene is TRBV4-1, the J gene TRBJ1-1; 11 bases line up with TRBD1. The sequenced material came from peripheral blood. CDR3 nucleotides: TGCGCCAGCAGCCAAGATCGGGGACAGGGGGCTGAAGCTTTCTTT. Amino acids: CASSQDRGQGAEAFF.